Reported below is one TCR beta chain. The trim removed 0 bases at V and 2 bases at J, leaving 6 bases unmatched. The CDR3 length is 16 residues. Germline V lookup: CDR1 SGHRS, CDR2 YFSETQ. Preparation of the TCRbeta library used unique molecular identifiers. TCRdb itself ran the PCR reads through MiXCR, one entry per CDR3 protein. The top ten clones hold approximately 2.3% of a sample with about 500,000 distinct CDR3 sequences, over 25% of them seen once. These data originate in a study of T-cell reconstitution after alpha-beta-depleted transplantation in children. The gene calls are TRBV5-1 and TRBJ2-3, with 7 bases that match TRBD1. This specimen was PBMCs from the stem cell graft donor, taken from the stem cell graft. This receptor was taken from a human donor who donated a stem cell graft to a child with aplastic anemia. CDR3 region: CASSLARGQITDTQYF. CDR3 bases: TGCGCCAGCAGCTTGGCCCGGGGACAGATCACAGATACGCAGTATTTT.